The rows below give T cell receptor beta chains drawn from one sample of a study of T cell responses to AZD1222 COVID-19 vaccine. Here immunoSEQ multiplex PCR was the method, and the copy in TCRdb shows in-frame clones only, minus some. The profile shows around 100,000 clones, about 85% of them singletons. The sample here was peripheral blood, taken 28 days after the second AZD1222 dose. These receptors were taken from an adult who received the AZD1222 COVID-19 vaccine. Both conserved end residues are part of each CDR3. Fields, in order: J gene, clone size, V gene, D gene, CDR3 protein, CDR3 DNA. A D gene is named only where the DNA matches it firmly. The size field is filled for only some rows; it gives once, few, many or a size class.

TRBJ2-1,-,TRBV6-6,-,CASSYSSGSSYNEQFF,TGTGCCAGCAGTTATTCCTCGGGGAGCTCCTACAATGAGCAGTTCTTC
TRBJ2-7,few,TRBV5-1,-,CASSRDGAEQYF,TGCGCCAGCAGCCGCGACGGAGCCGAGCAGTACTTC
TRBJ2-7,-,TRBV3-1/TRBV3-2,-,CASSPRDPSYEQYF,TGTGCCAGCAGCCCCCGGGACCCCTCCTACGAGCAGTACTTC
TRBJ2-5,once,TRBV7-9,TRBD1,CASGTGEEETQYF,TGTGCCAGCGGGACAGGGGAAGAAGAGACCCAGTACTTC
TRBJ2-1,-,TRBV3-1/TRBV3-2,TRBD2,CASSQGRAGGIEQFF,TGTGCCAGCAGCCAAGGAAGAGCGGGGGGGATTGAGCAGTTCTTC
TRBJ2-7,-,TRBV18,TRBD2,CASSLKNLAGVARKGDEQYF,TGTGCCAGCTCACTCAAAAACCTCGCGGGAGTTGCCAGGAAGGGTGACGAGCAGTACTTC
TRBJ1-1,-,TRBV10-1,-,CASSPGQTTANTEAFF,TGCGCCAGCAGTCCAGGACAGACAACAGCTAACACTGAAGCTTTCTTT
TRBJ2-1,-,TRBV5-1,-,CASSLGGFNEQFF,TGCGCCAGCAGCTTGGGAGGCTTCAATGAGCAGTTCTTC
TRBJ2-3,-,TRBV20-1,-,CSASSPNEGKVYTQYF,TGCAGTGCTAGTTCCCCAAATGAGGGCAAAGTCTATACGCAGTATTTT
TRBJ1-4,-,TRBV29-1,TRBD1,CSVEGQGETTNEKLFF,TGCAGCGTTGAAGGACAGGGAGAGACAACTAATGAAAAACTGTTTTTT
TRBJ2-2,-,TRBV5-4,-,CASSFAGGTGELFF,TGTGCCAGCAGCTTCGCCGGGGGCACCGGGGAGCTGTTTTTT
TRBJ2-7,-,TRBV11-2,-,CASSSYKVRYEQYF,TGTGCCAGCAGCTCGTACAAAGTCCGGTACGAGCAGTACTTC
TRBJ1-4,-,TRBV28,-,CASTYLRFSGEKLFF,TGTGCCAGCACCTACCTTCGTTTTTCCGGGGAAAAACTGTTTTTT
TRBJ1-5,-,TRBV6-1,-,CASSEAVGWSQPQHF,TGTGCCAGCAGTGAAGCGGTCGGTTGGAGTCAGCCCCAGCATTTT
TRBJ2-7,-,TRBV29-1,-,CSVEYVTALSYEQYF,TGCAGCGTTGAATACGTGACAGCCCTTTCCTACGAGCAGTACTTC
TRBJ2-2,-,TRBV7-2,TRBD2,CASSLIRAGGSFGTGELFF,TGTGCCAGCAGCTTAATACGGGCGGGCGGGAGTTTCGGCACCGGGGAGCTGTTTTTT
TRBJ1-1,once,TRBV5-5,-,CASSFTPFGGFF,TGTGCCAGCAGCTTCACGCCTTTTGGAGGTTTCTTT
TRBJ2-1,-,TRBV28,-,CASSIRGRGTVMYNEQFF,TGTGCCAGCAGTATCCGGGGGAGGGGGACTGTTATGTACAATGAGCAGTTCTTC
TRBJ2-7,-,TRBV7-9,-,CASSLYPSYEQYF,TGTGCCAGCAGCTTATATCCAAGCTACGAGCAGTACTTC
TRBJ1-6,-,TRBV5-1,-,CASSLGGADNSPLHF,TGCGCCAGCAGCCTGGGGGGGGCTGATAATTCACCCCTCCACTTT
TRBJ1-1,-,TRBV2,TRBD1,CASSRDRNTEAFF,TGTGCCAGCAGTAGGGACAGGAACACTGAAGCTTTCTTT
TRBJ2-7,-,TRBV7-9,TRBD1,CASSSIGTGGRHEQYF,TGTGCCAGCAGCTCGATAGGGACAGGGGGCAGGCACGAGCAGTACTTC